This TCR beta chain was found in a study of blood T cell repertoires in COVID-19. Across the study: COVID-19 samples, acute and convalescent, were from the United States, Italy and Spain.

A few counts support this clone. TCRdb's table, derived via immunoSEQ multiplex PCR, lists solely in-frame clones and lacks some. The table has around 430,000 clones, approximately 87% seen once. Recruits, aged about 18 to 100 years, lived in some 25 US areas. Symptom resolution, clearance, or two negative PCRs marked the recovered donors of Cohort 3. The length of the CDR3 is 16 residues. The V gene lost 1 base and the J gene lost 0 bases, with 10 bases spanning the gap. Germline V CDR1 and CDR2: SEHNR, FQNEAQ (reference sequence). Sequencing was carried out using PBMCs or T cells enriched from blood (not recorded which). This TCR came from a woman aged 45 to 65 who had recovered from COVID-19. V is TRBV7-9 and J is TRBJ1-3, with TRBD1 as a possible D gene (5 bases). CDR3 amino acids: CASSLGIGVSGNTIYF. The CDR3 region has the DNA TGTGCCAGCAGCTTAGGTATAGGGGTCTCTGGAAACACCATATATTTT.